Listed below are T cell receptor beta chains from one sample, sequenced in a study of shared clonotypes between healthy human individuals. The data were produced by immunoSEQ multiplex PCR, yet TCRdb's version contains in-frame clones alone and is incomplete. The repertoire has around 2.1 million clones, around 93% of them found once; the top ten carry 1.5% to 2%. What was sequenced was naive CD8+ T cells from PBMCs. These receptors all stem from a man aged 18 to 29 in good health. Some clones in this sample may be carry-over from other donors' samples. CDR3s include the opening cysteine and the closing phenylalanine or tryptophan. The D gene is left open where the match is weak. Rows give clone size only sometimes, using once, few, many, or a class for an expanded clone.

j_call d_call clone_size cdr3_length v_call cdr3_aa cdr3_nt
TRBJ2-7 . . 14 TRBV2 CASNGGPSSYEQYF TGTGCCAGCAACGGGGGCCCAAGCTCCTACGAGCAGTACTTC
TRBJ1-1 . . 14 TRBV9 CASSVGRQSTEAFF TGTGCCAGCAGCGTAGGGCGACAGAGCACTGAAGCTTTCTTT
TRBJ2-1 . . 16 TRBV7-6 CASSPVAGRGADEQFF TGTGCCAGCAGCCCCGTTGCGGGAAGGGGCGCGGATGAGCAGTTCTTC
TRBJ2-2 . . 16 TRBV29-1 CSVQGLGLLNTGELFF TGCAGCGTTCAGGGGCTAGGCCTACTTAACACCGGGGAGCTGTTTTTT
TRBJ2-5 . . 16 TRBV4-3 CASSQGLAAAVETQYF TGCGCCAGCAGCCAAGGTTTAGCCGCGGCAGTGGAGACCCAGTACTTC
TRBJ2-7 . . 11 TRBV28 CASSYTYEQYF TGTGCCAGCAGTTATACATACGAGCAGTACTTC
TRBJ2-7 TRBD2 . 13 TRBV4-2 CASRLAGVPEQYF TGTGCCAGCAGACTAGCGGGAGTACCCGAGCAGTACTTC
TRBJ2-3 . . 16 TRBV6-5 CASSYSNPGVGDTQYF TGTGCCAGCAGTTACTCGAATCCGGGAGTGGGAGATACGCAGTATTTT
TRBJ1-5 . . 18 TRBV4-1 CASSQDPWGVISNQPQHF TGCGCCAGCAGCCAAGATCCGTGGGGGGTGATCAGCAATCAGCCCCAGCATTTT
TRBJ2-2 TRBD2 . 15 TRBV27 CASSLTSGGSGELFF TGTGCCAGCAGTTTGACTAGCGGGGGGAGCGGGGAGCTGTTTTTT
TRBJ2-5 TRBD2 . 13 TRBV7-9 CASSFGTSEAQYF TGTGCCAGCAGCTTCGGGACTAGTGAGGCCCAGTACTTC
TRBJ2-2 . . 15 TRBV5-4 CASSLGGSVTGELFF TGTGCCAGCAGCTTGGGGGGAAGTGTGACCGGGGAGCTGTTTTTT
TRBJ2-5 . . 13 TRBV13 CASSLGGGETQYF TGTGCCAGCAGCTTAGGTGGAGGAGAGACCCAGTACTTC
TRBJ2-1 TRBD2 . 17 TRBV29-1 CSVQGLAGFPTYNEQFF TGCAGCGTGCAGGGACTAGCGGGGTTCCCAACCTACAATGAGCAGTTCTTC
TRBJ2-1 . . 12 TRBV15 CATSRANNEQFF TGTGCCACCAGCAGAGCTAACAATGAGCAGTTCTTC
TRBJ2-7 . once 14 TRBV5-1 CASSPDSPGYEQYF TGCGCCAGCAGCCCGGACAGCCCTGGCTACGAGCAGTACTTC
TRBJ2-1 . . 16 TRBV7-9 CASSLKMTRLDNEQFF TGTGCCAGCAGCTTGAAAATGACTAGACTTGACAATGAGCAGTTCTTC
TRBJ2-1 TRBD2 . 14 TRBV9 CASSARGSSDEQFF TGTGCCAGCAGCGCGCGCGGGAGTAGCGATGAGCAGTTCTTC
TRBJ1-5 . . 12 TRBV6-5 CASTAGGEPQHF TGTGCCAGCACCGCGGGGGGTGAGCCCCAGCATTTT
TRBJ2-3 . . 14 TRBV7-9 CASSEAGDTDTQYF TGTGCCAGCAGCGAAGCAGGCGACACAGATACGCAGTATTTT
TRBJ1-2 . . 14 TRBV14 CASSPPASVYGYTF TGTGCCAGCAGCCCACCCGCCTCTGTCTATGGCTACACCTTC
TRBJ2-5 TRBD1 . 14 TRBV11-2 CASSLVGGGKTQYF TGTGCCAGCAGCTTAGTAGGGGGCGGAAAGACCCAGTACTTC
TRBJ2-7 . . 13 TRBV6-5 CASSYKAEYEQYF TGTGCCAGCAGTTACAAGGCGGAATACGAGCAGTACTTC
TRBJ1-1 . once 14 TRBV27 CASSFRNKNTEAFF TGTGCCAGCAGTTTCCGGAATAAGAACACTGAAGCTTTCTTT
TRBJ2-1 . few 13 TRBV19 CASSIDSYNEQFF TGTGCCAGTAGTATAGACAGCTACAATGAGCAGTTCTTC
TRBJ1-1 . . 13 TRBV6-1 CASSSRRNPEAFF TGTGCCAGCAGTTCCCGACGGAACCCAGAAGCTTTCTTT
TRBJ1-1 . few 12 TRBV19 CASSYPNTEAFF TGTGCCAGTAGTTACCCAAACACTGAAGCTTTCTTT
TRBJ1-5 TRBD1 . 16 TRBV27 CATRHGGTGGYQPQHF TGTGCCACCCGACATGGGGGGACAGGGGGATATCAGCCCCAGCATTTT
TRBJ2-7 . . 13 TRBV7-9 CASSSPLTNEQYF TGTGCCAGCAGCTCCCCTTTGACAAACGAGCAGTACTTC
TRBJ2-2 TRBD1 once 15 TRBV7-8 CASSYPDRAGGELFF TGTGCCAGCAGCTATCCGGACAGGGCGGGCGGGGAGCTGTTTTTT
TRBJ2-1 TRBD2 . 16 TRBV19 CASSSPGLAGFNEQFF TGTGCCAGTAGTTCGCCGGGACTAGCGGGCTTCAATGAGCAGTTCTTC
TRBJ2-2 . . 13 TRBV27 CASSYGRSGELFF TGTGCCAGCAGTTACGGACGTTCCGGGGAGCTGTTTTTT
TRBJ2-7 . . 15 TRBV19 CASSTHVMGGLEQYF TGTGCCAGTAGTACACACGTGATGGGGGGGCTCGAGCAGTACTTC
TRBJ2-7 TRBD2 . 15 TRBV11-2 CASSPLREGHREQYF TGTGCCAGCAGCCCCCTTAGGGAGGGCCATCGCGAGCAGTACTTC
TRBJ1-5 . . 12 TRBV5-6 CASSQNNQPQHF TGTGCCAGCAGCCAGAATAATCAGCCCCAGCATTTT
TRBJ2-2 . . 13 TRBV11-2 CASRKTRTGELFF TGTGCCAGCAGAAAAACGCGCACCGGGGAGCTGTTTTTT
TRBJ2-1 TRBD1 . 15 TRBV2 CASSRTGKEVNEQFF TGTGCCAGCAGTCGGACAGGGAAGGAGGTCAATGAGCAGTTCTTC
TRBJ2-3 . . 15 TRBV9 CASNTDQGATDTQYF TGTGCCAGCAACACTGATCAGGGAGCCACAGATACGCAGTATTTT
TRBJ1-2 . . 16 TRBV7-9 CASSAGLPSQGYGYTF TGTGCCAGCAGCGCGGGGCTACCCTCGCAGGGGTATGGCTACACCTTC
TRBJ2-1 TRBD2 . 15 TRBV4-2 CASSPGLADLREQFF TGTGCCAGCAGCCCCGGCCTAGCGGACCTCCGGGAGCAGTTCTTC
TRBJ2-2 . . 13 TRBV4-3 CASSQDPTGELFF TGCGCCAGCAGCCAAGATCCCACCGGGGAGCTGTTTTTT
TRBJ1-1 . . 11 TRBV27 CASSLSGKTFF TGTGCCAGCAGCTTGTCAGGGAAAACTTTCTTT
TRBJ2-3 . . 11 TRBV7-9 CASSPRDTQYF TGTGCCAGCAGCCCGCGGGATACGCAGTATTTT
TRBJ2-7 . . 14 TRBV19 CASSTHNHLYEQYF TGTGCCAGTAGTACCCACAACCACCTCTACGAGCAGTACTTC
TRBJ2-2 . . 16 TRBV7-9 CASSLEAGLGTGELFF TGTGCCAGCAGCTTAGAGGCAGGGTTGGGAACCGGGGAGCTGTTTTTT
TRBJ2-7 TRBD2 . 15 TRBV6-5 CASSFLAEGQYEQYF TGTGCCAGCAGTTTCCTAGCGGAGGGCCAATACGAGCAGTACTTC
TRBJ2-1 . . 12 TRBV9 CASSTRTPQQFF TGTGCCAGCAGCACCCGGACCCCCCAGCAGTTCTTC
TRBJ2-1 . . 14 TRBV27 CASSRGGPYNEQFF TGTGCCAGCAGCCGTGGCGGTCCCTACAATGAGCAGTTCTTC
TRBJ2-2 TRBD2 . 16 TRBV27 CASSLSREGRAGELFF TGTGCCAGCAGTTTATCTCGGGAGGGCCGGGCCGGGGAGCTGTTTTTT